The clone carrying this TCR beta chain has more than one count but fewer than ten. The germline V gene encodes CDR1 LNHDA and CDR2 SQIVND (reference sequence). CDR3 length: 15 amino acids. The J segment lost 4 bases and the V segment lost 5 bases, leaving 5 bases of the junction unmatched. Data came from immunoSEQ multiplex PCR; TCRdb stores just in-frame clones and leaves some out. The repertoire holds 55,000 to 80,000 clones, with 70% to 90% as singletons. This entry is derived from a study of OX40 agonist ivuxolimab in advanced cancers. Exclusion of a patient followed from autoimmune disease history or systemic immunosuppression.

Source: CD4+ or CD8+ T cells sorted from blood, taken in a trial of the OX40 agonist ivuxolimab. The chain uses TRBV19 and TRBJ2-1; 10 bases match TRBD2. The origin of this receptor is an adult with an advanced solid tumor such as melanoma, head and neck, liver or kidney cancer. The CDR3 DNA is TGTGCCAGTAGTGGTGGGACTAGCGCATACAATGAGCAGTTCTTC. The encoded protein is CASSGGTSAYNEQFF. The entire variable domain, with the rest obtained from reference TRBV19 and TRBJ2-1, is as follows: DGGITQSPKYLFRKEGQNVTLSCEQNLNHDAMYWYRQDPGQGLRLIYYSQIVNDFQKGDIAEGYSVSREKKESFPLTVTSAQKNPTAFYLCASSGGTSAYNEQFFGPGTRLTVL.